The T cell receptor (beta chain) under discussion was sequenced for a study of cytomegalovirus exposure and HLA in healthy donors. Study in general: Genetic ancestry analysis placed approximately 79% of the roughly 400 donors that were genotyped in the Caucasian-associated cluster. Findings and limits, study-wide: Later analysis showed TCR association rates varying by HLA locus, highest for DRB1 and lowest for HLA-C. Rare sequences made up most TCRs, while some public TCRs were found in many donors. Later on, a genetic analysis was performed. It linked a missense variant in DCLRE1C with V- and J-gene trimming of TCR beta.

For this clone: Its antigen is still unknown.

A multiplex PCR was run with 60 Vbeta primers and 13 Jbeta primers. Clones were read by immunoSEQ multiplex PCR, and TCRdb kept only the in-frame ones, dropping some. The sample includes roughly 100,000 clones, around 77% of them seen just once. This CDR3 region has 14 residues. The V end lost 3 bases, the J end lost 7 bases, and 10 bases lay between the germline ends. In germline, CDR1 is MNHEY, CDR2 SMNVEV (reference sequence). The chain employs TRBV27 and TRBJ1-6, with D possibly TRBD1 on 6 matching bases. The TCR comes from a male donor in good health and CMV-seropositive. Sequencing was done on a sample of PBMCs. The CDR3 reads CASSFGQSNSPLHF. CDR3 DNA: TGTGCCAGCAGTTTCGGACAGAGCAATTCACCCCTCCACTTT.